This record concerns one T cell receptor beta chain sequence. The antigen remains unidentified. These data belong to a study of STAT3 mutations in large granular lymphocyte leukemia. Study in general: Roughly half the longitudinally sequenced T-LGLL patients had canonical STAT3 mutations. Study-wide results and caveats: In several patients, dominant TCR clone burden exceeded STAT3 mutant burden, suggesting STAT3 mutation arose secondarily. Clonal expansion was inferred from other time points because no sample existed at each clone's first appearance. In T-cell large granular lymphocyte leukemia, about half of patients showed multiple immunodominant subclonotypes.

Some clones are missing from TCRdb's copy, which holds only in-frame ones; the method was immunoSEQ multiplex PCR. The profile covers over 30,000 clones, with around nine tenths appearing a single time and 0.4% to 0.55% taken by the ten largest. This CDR3 contains 15 residues. The germline CDR1 and CDR2 sequences are SGHNT and YENEEA. The junction had 6 bases not matched to a gene; V was cut back by 5 bases and J by 5 bases. The chain carries TRBV11-3 and TRBJ2-3; 11 bases match TRBD2. The TCR was taken from a human donor with T large granular lymphocyte leukemia. Some clones in this sample may be carry-over from other donors' samples. The sample consisted of PBMCs. The CDR3 protein is CASSPGTSGGDTQYF. The CDR3 coding sequence is TGTGCCAGCAGCCCCGGGACTAGCGGAGGAGATACGCAGTATTTT.